Sequencing of this T cell receptor (beta chain) was carried out in a study of T cells in Graves' hyperthyroidism and ophthalmopathy. Study-level background: The blood sample was taken at first diagnosis, before treatment began. Study-level results: Stable hyperthyroidism and ophthalmopathy were separated using 13 V-J signatures.

There are many counts of this clonotype. The antigen is unknown. In patients aged 18 to 65, hyperthyroidism was newly diagnosed, with duration under 2 months. The PBMCs were sourced from fresh peripheral blood (less than 11 ml). Amplified TCR beta CDR3 regions derived from RNA transcripts. The study used the HTBI primer set for a first-round RT-PCR of the TCR CDR3. TCRdb processed the multiplex PCR reads anew with MiXCR; each CDR3 protein has one entry. Altogether about 400,000 distinct CDR3 sequences are present, just under 15% being singletons, with the ten largest covering approximately 30%. J lost 4 bases, V lost 4 bases, and 2 bases had no gene match. Germline assignment: CDR1 GTSNPN and CDR2 SVGIG (reference sequence). This CDR3 has 14 amino acids.

The TCR was taken from a woman aged 30 to 39 with Graves' hyperthyroidism. Sequencing was carried out using blood. The rearrangement uses TRBV30 and TRBJ2-2, with 11 bases fitting TRBD2. The CDR3, as DNA: TGTGCCTGGACTAGCGGGAGGATCACCGGGGAGCTGTTTTTT. Its translation is CAWTSGRITGELFF.